This record looks at one T cell receptor (beta chain) sequence and its context. What this receptor recognizes is not known. There are no base qualities to consult, and no much larger clone falls within one base. Per the germline V gene (reference sequence), LNHDA is the CDR1 and SQIVND is the CDR2. V is cut by 6 bases and J by 0 bases, and the space between the germline ends is 14 bases. From the cysteine up to the phenylalanine, the CDR3 has a length of 15 residues. CDR3 DNA is the only sequence kept; it has 45 bases, read in frame from the first base. This record belongs to a study of blood T cell repertoires in COVID-19 (dated by TCRdb to 2020 to 2021). About the full investigation: The collaborator samples originated in the United States, Italy and Spain and spanned the acute and convalescent phases of COVID-19. Deeply sampled blood TCRbeta repertoires from subjects exposed to, actively infected with, or recovered from COVID-19 were included in the dataset. HLA class I and class II types, where available, came from metadata supplied by the sample provider rather than from assay-based typing. The samples were drawn from the first 160 participants of the ongoing ImmuneRACE study and from 1,200 or so subjects provided by 6 global collaborators. The sample metadata nearly always contained a de-identified subject ID, COVID-19 status, age in years and sex. The prospective study material was composed of cDNA or gDNA derived from T cells, B-cell-depleted T cells, or PBMCs. The repertoires were made available in a free public database intended to serve as a resource for research on the immune response to SARS-CoV-2.

Samples from volunteer blood donors who had recovered from COVID-19 were contributed by a second Seattle source. Whole blood was collected in K2EDTA tubes by collaborating institutions according to the institutions' own protocols. For TCRbeta analysis, collaborators shipped samples in one of three forms: frozen whole blood, isolated PBMCs, or DNA extracted from either of those sample types. The immunoSEQ Assay, a bias-controlled multiplex PCR, was used to amplify TCRbeta CDR3 regions from genomic DNA. Under the source paper's analysis protocol: The number of nucleated cells in each sample was estimated by amplification of reference gene primers within the assay. To quantify the absolute abundance of each unique TCRbeta CDR3 rearrangement, sequence reads were collapsed and filtered. Productive Simpson clonality was computed per sample as the square root of Simpson's diversity index over productive rearrangements. What TCRdb holds here is the immuneACCESS table cut down to in-frame rearrangements. Part of the clones is not present; checked against another copy, under half of the missing clones reflect an unresolved V gene, and the others are unexplained. The D gene and trimming were derived from the DNA, and the V and J assignments and clone size from that table. Present in this sample are under 250,000 clones, 84% of which were seen just once. About 1.6% of the sample belongs to the ten largest clones.

Study-wide findings and limitations: Clinical and demographic metadata were provided uncurated, with the amount varying by source and participant.

This TCR derives from a middle-aged woman who had recovered from COVID-19. Rearrangement joined TRBV19 to TRBJ1-2; 6 matching bases give a weak D call of TRBD1. The sample consisted of peripheral blood. The DNA sequence reads TGTGCCAGTAGCCGGACAGACGATGCTAACTATGGCTACACCTTC. Its translation is CASSRTDDANYGYTF.